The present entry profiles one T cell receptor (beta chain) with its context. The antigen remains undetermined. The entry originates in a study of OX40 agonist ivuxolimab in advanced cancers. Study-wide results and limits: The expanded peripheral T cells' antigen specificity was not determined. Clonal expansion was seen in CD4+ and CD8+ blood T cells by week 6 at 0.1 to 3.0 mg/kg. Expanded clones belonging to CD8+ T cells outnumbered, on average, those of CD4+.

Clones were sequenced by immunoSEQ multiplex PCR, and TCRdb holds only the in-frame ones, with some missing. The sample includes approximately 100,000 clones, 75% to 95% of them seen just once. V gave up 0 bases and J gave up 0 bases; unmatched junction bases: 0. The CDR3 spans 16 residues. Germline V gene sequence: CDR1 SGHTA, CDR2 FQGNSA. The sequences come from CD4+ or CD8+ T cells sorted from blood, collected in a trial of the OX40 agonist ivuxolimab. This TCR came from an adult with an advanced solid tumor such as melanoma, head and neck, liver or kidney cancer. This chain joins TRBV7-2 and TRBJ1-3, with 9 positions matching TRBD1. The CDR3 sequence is CASSLAGQGSGNTIYF. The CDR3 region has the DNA TGTGCCAGCAGCTTAGCGGGACAGGGCTCTGGAAACACCATATATTTT.